The source of this T cell receptor beta chain is a study of blood T cell repertoires in COVID-19. Study as a whole: Both acute and convalescent COVID-19 samples were obtained from the United States, Italy and Spain. Sources were T cells, B-cell-depleted T cells, or PBMCs; the material itself was cDNA or gDNA.

In the authors' methods: Reference gene primers were amplified, and this amplification served to estimate nucleated cell counts. Using immunoSEQ multiplex PCR, the repertoire was profiled, and TCRdb retains in-frame clones only, with some absent. Clone size and V and J calls were adopted from that table, with D and trimming inferred from the DNA. The top ten clones hold under 2% of a sample with fewer than 250,000 clones, about 88% of them seen once. Trimming took 5 bases from V and 0 from J; bases not matched to a gene: 10. Germline CDR1 reads MNHNY; CDR2 reads SVGAGI (reference sequence). CDR3 length: 16 amino acids.

The TCR comes from a man aged 65-85 years with acute or convalescent COVID-19. The source material was peripheral blood. The chain couples TRBV6-6 to TRBJ2-7; TRBD1 agrees at 7 bases. The DNA for the CDR3 is TGTGCCAGCAGTCAACGGGACAGCCGATTCTCCTACGAGCAGTACTTC. Protein: CASSQRDSRFSYEQYF.